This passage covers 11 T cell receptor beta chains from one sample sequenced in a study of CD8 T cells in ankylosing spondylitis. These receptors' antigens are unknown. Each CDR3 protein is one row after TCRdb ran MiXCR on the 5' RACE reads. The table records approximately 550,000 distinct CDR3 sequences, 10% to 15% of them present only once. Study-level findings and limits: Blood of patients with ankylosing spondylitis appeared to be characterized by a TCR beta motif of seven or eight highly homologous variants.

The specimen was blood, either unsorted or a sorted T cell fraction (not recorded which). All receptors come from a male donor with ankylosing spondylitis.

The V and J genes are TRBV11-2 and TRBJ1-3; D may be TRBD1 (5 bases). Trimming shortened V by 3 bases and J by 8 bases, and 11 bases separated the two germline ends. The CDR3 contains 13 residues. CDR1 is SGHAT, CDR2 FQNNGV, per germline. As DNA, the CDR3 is TGTGCCAGCAGCTTCGGGGGGGGAGACACCATATATTTT. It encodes CASSFGGGDTIYF.

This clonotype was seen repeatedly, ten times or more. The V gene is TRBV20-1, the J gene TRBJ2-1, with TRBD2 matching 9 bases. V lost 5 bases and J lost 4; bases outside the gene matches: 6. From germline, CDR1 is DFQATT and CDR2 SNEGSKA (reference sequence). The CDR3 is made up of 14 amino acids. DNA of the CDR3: TGCAGTGCTTCCCCTAGCGGGGCTTACAATGAGCAGTTCTTC. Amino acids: CSASPSGAYNEQFF.

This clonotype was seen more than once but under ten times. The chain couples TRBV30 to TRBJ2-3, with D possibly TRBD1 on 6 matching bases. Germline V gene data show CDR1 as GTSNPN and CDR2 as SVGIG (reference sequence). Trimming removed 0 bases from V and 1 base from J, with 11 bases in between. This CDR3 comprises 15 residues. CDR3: CAWSVGAGGTDTQYF. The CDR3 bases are TGTGCCTGGAGTGTAGGGGCAGGGGGCACAGATACGCAGTATTTT.

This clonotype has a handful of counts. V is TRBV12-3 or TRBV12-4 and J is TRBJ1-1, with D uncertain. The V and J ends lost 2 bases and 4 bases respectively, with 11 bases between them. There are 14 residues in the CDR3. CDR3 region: CASSLRQSITEAFF. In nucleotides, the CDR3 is TGTGCCAGCAGTTTAAGGCAGTCTATCACTGAAGCTTTCTTT.

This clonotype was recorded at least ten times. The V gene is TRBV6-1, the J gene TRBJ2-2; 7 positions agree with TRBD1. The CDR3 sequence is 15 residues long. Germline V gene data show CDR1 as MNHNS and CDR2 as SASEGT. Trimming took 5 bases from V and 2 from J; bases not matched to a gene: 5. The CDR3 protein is CASSPGTDNTGELFF. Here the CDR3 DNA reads TGTGCCAGCAGTCCCGGGACAGATAACACCGGGGAGCTGTTTTTT.

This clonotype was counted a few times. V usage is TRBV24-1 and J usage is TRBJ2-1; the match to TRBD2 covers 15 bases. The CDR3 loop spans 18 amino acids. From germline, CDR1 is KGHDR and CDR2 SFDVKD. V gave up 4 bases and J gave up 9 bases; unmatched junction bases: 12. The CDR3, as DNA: TGTGCCACCAGTGAACCGGGACTAGCGGGAGGCCACCAGAGTGAGCAGTTCTTC. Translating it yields CATSEPGLAGGHQSEQFF.

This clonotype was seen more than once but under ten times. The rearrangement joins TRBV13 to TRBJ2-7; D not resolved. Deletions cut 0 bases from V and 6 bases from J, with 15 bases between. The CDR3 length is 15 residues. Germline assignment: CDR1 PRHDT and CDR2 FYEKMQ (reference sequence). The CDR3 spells CASSLGKGVLGEQYV. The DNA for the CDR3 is TGTGCCAGCAGCTTAGGGAAAGGAGTGCTTGGCGAGCAGTACGTC.

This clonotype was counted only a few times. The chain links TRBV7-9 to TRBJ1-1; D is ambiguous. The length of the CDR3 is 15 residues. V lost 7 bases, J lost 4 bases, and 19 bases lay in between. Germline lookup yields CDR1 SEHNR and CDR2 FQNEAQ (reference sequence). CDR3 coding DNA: TGTGCCAGCACTGGTCTGGCACTGGGAAGCACTGAAGCTTTCTTT. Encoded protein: CASTGLALGSTEAFF.

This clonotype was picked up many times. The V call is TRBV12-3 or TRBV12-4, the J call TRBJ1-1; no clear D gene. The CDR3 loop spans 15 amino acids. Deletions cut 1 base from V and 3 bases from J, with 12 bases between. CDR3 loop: CASSLGGGRYTEAFF. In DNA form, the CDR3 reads TGTGCCAGCAGTTTAGGTGGCGGGCGGTACACTGAAGCTTTCTTT.

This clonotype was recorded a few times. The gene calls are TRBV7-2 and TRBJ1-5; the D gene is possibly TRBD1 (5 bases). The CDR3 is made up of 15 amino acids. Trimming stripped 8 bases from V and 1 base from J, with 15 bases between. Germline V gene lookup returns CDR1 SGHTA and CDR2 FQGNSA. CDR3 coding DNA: TGTGCCAGCCGTAGAGGGGAGGGAAGCAATCAGCCCCAGCATTTT. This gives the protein CASRRGEGSNQPQHF.

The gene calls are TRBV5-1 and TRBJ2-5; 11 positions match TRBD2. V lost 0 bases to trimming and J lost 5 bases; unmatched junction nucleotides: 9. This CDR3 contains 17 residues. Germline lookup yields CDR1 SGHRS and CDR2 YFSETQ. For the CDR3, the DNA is TGCGCCAGCAGCTTGGCCCCGGCTAGCGGGAGGTCGGAGACCCAGTACTTC. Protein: CASSLAPASGRSETQYF.